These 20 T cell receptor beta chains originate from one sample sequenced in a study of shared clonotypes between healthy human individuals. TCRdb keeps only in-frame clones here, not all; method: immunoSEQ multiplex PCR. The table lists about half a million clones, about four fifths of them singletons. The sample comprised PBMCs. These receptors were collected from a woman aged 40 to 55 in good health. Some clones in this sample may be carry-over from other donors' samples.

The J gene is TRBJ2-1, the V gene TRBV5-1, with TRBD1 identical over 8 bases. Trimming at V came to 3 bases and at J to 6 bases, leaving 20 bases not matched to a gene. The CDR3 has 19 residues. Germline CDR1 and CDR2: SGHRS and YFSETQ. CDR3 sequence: CASSWGQTYQGAMVNEQFF. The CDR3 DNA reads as TGCGCCAGCAGCTGGGGGCAGACTTACCAGGGGGCGATGGTCAATGAGCAGTTCTTC.

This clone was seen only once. The CDR3 region is CASSKTLTSFGEQFF. CDR3 in DNA: TGTGCCAGCAGCAAAACTCTGACTAGTTTTGGTGAGCAGTTCTTC. The gene calls are TRBV21-1 and TRBJ2-1; the D call TRBD2 from the table was never checked on the DNA. TRBV21-1 is recorded as a pseudogene. This CDR3 has 15 amino acids.

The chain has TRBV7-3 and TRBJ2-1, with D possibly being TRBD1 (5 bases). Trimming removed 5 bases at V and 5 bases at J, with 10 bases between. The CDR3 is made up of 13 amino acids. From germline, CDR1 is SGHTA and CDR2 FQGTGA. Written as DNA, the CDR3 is TGTGCCAGCAGCGCCACGACAGACAATGAGCAGTTCTTC. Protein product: CASSATTDNEQFF.

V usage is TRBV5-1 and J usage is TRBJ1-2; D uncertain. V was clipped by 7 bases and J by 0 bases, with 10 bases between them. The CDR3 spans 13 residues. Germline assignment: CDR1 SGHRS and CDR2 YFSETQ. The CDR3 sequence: CASRNSSNYGYTF. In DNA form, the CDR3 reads TGCGCCAGCCGAAACTCATCTAACTATGGCTACACCTTC.

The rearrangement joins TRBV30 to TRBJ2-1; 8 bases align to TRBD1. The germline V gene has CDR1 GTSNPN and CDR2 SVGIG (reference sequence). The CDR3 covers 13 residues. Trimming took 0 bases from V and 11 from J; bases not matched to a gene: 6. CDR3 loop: CAWSVAGGGQQFF. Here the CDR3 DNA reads TGTGCCTGGAGTGTGGCAGGGGGCGGTCAGCAGTTCTTC.

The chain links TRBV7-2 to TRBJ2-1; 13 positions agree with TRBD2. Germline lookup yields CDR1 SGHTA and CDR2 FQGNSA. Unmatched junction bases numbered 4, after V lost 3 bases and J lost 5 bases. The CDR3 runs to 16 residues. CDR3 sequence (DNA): TGTGCCAGCAGCTTCAGGACTAGCGGGGGAGACAATGAGCAGTTCTTC. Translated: CASSFRTSGGDNEQFF.

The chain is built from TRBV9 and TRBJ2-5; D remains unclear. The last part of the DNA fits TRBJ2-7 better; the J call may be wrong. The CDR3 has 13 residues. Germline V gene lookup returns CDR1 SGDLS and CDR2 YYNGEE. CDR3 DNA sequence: TGTGCCAGCAGCGTAGGGGAACCCAACGAGCAGTACTTC. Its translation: CASSVGEPNEQYF.

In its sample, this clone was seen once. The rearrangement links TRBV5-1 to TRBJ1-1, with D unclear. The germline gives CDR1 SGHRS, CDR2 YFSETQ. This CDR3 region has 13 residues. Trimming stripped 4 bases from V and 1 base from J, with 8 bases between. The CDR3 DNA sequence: TGCGCCAGCAGCCTAAACAGGAACACTGAAGCTTTCTTT. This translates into CASSLNRNTEAFF.

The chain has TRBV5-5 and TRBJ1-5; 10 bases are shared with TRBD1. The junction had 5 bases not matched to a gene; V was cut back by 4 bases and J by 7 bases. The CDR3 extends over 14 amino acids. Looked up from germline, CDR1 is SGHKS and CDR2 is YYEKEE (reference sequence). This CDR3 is CASSLTGGRQPQHF. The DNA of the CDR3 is TGTGCCAGCAGCCTGACAGGGGGCCGGCAGCCCCAGCATTTT.

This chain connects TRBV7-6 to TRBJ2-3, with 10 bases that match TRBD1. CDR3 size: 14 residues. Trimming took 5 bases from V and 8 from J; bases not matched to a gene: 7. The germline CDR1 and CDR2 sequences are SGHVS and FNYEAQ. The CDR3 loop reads CASSKTGGPGTQYF. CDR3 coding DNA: TGTGCCAGCAGCAAGACAGGGGGCCCGGGTACGCAGTATTTT.

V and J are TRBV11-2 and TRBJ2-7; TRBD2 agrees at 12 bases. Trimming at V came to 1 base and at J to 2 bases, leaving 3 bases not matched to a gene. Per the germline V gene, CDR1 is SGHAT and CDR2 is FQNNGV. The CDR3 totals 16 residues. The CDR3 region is CASSLGLAGDTYEQYF. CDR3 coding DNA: TGTGCCAGCAGCTTAGGACTAGCGGGGGACACCTACGAGCAGTACTTC.

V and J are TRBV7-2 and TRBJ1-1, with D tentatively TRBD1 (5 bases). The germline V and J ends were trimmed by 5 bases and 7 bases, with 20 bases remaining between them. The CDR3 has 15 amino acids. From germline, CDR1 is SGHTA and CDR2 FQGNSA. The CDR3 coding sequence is TGTGCCAGCAGCCTCACCTCGGGACGACCCGATGAAGCTTTCTTT. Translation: CASSLTSGRPDEAFF.

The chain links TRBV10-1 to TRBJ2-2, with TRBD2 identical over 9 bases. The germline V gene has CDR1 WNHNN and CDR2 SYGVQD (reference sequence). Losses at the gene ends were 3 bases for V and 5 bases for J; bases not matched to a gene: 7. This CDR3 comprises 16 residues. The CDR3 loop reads CASSEVSGGGTGELFF. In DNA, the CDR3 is TGCGCCAGCAGTGAAGTTAGCGGGGGCGGGACCGGGGAGCTGTTTTTT.

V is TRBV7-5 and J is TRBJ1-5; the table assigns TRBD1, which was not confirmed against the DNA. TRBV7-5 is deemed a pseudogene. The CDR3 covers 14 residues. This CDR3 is CARSLDSFNQPQHF. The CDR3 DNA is TGTGCCAGAAGCTTAGACAGTTTCAATCAGCCCCAGCATTTT.

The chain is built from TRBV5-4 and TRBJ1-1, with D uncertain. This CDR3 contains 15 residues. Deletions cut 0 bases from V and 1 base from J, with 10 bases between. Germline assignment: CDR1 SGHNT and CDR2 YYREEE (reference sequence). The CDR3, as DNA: TGTGCCAGCAGCTTGGCCTCCCAGGCGAACACTGAAGCTTTCTTT. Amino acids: CASSLASQANTEAFF.

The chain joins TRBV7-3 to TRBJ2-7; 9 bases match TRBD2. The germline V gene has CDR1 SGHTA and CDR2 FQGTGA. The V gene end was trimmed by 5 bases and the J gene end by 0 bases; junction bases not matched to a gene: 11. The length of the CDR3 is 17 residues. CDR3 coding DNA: TGTGCCAGCAGCCTATCCAGACTAGCGGCTACCTCCTACGAGCAGTACTTC. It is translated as CASSLSRLAATSYEQYF.

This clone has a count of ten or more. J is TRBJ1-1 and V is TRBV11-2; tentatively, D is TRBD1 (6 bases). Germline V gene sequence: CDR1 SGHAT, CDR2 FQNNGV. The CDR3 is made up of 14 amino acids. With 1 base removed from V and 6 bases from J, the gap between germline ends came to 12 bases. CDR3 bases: TGTGCCAGCAGCTTAGGTCGGACAGAGCCTGAAGCTTTCTTT. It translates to CASSLGRTEPEAFF.

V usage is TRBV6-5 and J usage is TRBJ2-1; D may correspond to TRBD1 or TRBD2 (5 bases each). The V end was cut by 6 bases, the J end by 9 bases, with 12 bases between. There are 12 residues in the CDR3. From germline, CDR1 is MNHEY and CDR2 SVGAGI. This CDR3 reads CASRRDGGEQFF. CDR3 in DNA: TGTGCCAGCAGACGAGATGGGGGTGAGCAGTTCTTC.

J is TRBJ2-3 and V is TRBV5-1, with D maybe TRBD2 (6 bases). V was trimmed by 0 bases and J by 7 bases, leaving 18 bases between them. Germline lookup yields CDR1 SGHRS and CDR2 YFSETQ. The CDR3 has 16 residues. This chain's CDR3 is CASSLEFPPGSNTQYF. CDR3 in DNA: TGCGCCAGCAGCTTGGAGTTTCCCCCCGGGAGTAATACGCAGTATTTT.

The CDR3 bases are TGTGCCAGCAGCTTAGCTCTCCAGGGGGTAGATGAGCAGTTCTTC. Amino acids: CASSLALQGVDEQFF. The chain has TRBV7-2 and TRBJ2-1; 7 nucleotides line up with TRBD1. The CDR3 runs to 15 residues. Germline-derived CDR1 and CDR2 are SGHTA and FQGNSA. The junction had 7 bases not matched to a gene; V was cut back by 0 bases and J by 8 bases.